The entry below gives a single T cell receptor (beta chain) sequence along with its context. Germline V lookup: CDR1 LGHDT, CDR2 YNNKEL (reference sequence). The CDR3 totals 17 residues. With 0 bases clipped from V and 3 bases from J, the junction kept 2 bases outside the gene matches. This entry comes from a study of blood T cell repertoires in COVID-19. As for the study in general: Sites in the United States, Italy and Spain provided acute and convalescent COVID-19 samples. Sample material is recorded as cDNA or gDNA derived from T cells, B-cell-depleted T cells, or PBMCs.

Per the original methods: Nucleated cell counts were estimated from reference gene primer amplification. Profiled with immunoSEQ multiplex PCR; TCRdb holds only in-frame clones, not every one. The V and J calls and clone size were taken over from that table, and D and trimming were inferred from the DNA. The sample lists about 250,000 clones, about 86% occurring once. Material: peripheral blood. V gene TRBV3-1 (or the pseudogene TRBV3-2) combines with J gene TRBJ2-1, with 13 bases identical to TRBD2. This receptor was taken from a man in his fifties or sixties with active or convalescent COVID-19. The CDR3 spells CASSQELAGGRYNEQFF. DNA of the CDR3: TGTGCCAGCAGCCAAGAACTAGCGGGGGGGCGCTACAATGAGCAGTTCTTC.